This T cell receptor beta chain was captured in a study of shared clonotypes between healthy human individuals. TCRdb's copy holds only in-frame clones and misses some; the assay was immunoSEQ multiplex PCR. This table has about 1 million clones, approximately 78% appearing once. CD4+ cells underwent separation, giving CD45RA+ naive and CD45RA-negative memory subsets. V gave up 0 bases and J gave up 4 bases, with 19 bases separating them. Per the germline V gene, CDR1 is LGHNA and CDR2 is YSLEER. The CDR3 consists of 18 residues. The rearrangement joins TRBV4-3 to TRBJ2-1; D assignment may be TRBD1 or TRBD2 (5 bases each). The sequence came from a man aged 18 to 29 in good health. Some clones in this sample may be carry-over from other donors' samples. The sample was memory CD4+ T cells from PBMCs. Subset of the sample: CD45RA-negative fraction. The CDR3 reads CASSQDPLGTVGYNEQFF. The CDR3 DNA reads as TGCGCCAGCAGCCAAGATCCTTTAGGGACGGTGGGGTACAATGAGCAGTTCTTC.